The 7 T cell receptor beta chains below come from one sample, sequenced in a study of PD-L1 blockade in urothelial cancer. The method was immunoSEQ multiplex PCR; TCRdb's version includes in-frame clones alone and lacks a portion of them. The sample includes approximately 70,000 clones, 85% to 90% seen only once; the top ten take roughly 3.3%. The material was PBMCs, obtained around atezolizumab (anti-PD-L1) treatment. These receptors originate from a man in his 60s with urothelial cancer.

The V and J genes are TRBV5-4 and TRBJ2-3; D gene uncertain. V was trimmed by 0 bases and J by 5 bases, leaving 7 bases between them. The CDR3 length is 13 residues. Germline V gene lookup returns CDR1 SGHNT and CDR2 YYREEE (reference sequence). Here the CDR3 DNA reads TGTGCCAGCAGCTTGGCCCAGATAGATACGCAGTATTTT. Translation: CASSLAQIDTQYF.

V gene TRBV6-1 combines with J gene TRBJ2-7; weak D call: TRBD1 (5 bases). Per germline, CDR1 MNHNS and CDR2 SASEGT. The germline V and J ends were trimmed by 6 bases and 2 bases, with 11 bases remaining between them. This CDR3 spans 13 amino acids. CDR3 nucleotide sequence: TGTGCCAGCAGAGTTGGGGCTACCTACGAGCAGTACTTC. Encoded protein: CASRVGATYEQYF.

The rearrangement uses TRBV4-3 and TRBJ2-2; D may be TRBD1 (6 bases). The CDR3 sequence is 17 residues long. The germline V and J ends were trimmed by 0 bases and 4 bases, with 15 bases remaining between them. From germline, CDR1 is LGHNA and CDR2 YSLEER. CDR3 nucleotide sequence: TGCGCCAGCAGCCAAGATATGGGGGCAAGGGGCACCGGGGAGCTGTTTTTT. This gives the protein CASSQDMGARGTGELFF.

The CDR3 sequence: CASSKGQGFTDTQYF. The CDR3 DNA sequence: TGCGCCAGCAGCAAGGGACAGGGTTTCACAGATACGCAGTATTTT. The V call is TRBV5-1, the J call TRBJ2-3; 9 bases fit TRBD1. With 4 bases clipped from V and 2 bases from J, the junction kept 5 bases outside the gene matches. The CDR3 spans 15 residues. Germline CDR1 and CDR2: SGHRS and YFSETQ.

CDR3 bases: TGCGCCAGCAGCTTGCCAGGCGAGACCCAGTACTTC. This gives the protein CASSLPGETQYF. The chain has TRBV5-1 and TRBJ2-5; D uncertain. CDR1 is SGHRS, CDR2 YFSETQ, per germline. CDR3 length: 12 residues. Trimming stripped 1 base from V and 5 bases from J, with 6 bases between.

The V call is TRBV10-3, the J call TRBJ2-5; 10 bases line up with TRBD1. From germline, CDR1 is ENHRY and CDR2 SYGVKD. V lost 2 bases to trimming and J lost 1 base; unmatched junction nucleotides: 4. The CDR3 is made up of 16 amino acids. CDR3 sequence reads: CAISEAGQGPQETQYF. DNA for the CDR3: TGTGCCATCAGTGAGGCGGGACAGGGGCCCCAAGAGACCCAGTACTTC.

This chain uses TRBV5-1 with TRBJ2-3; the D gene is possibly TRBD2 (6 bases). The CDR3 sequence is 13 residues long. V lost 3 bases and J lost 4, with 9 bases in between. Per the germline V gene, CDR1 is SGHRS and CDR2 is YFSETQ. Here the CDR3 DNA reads TGCGCCAGCAGCTCCGGGACTTCAGATACGCAGTATTTT. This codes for CASSSGTSDTQYF.